A selection of T cell receptor beta chains follows, all from one sample in a study of regulatory T cells in long-lasting Graves disease. In TCRdb, the multiplex PCR reads were re-called with MiXCR into one record per CDR3 protein. The sample has 540,000 or so distinct CDR3 sequences, about 13% seen once. The data also belong to a second study, concerning T cells in Graves' hyperthyroidism and ophthalmopathy.

The specimen was peripheral blood mononuclear cells (PBMCs), collected at new diagnosis, from a patient treated with antithyroid drugs. Source of these receptors: a man aged 25-45 years with Graves disease. The CDR3 runs from the conserved cysteine through the conserved F or W. The D gene is left open where the match is weak. Expanded clones get a size class; other rows say once, few or many, or leave the size out.

v_gene: TRBV29-1
j_gene: TRBJ2-1
d_gene: NA
abundance: many
CDR3aa: CSVGREYYNEQFF
CDR3nt: TGCAGCGTTGGTCGGGAGTACTACAATGAGCAGTTCTTC

v_gene: TRBV6-1
j_gene: TRBJ2-7
d_gene: NA
abundance: many
CDR3aa: CASSEGVAYEQYF
CDR3nt: TGTGCCAGCAGTGAAGGGGTGGCCTACGAGCAGTACTTC

v_gene: TRBV11-2
j_gene: TRBJ2-6
d_gene: NA
abundance: many
CDR3aa: CASSLYGFSGANVLTF
CDR3nt: TGTGCCAGCAGCTTATATGGCTTCTCTGGGGCCAACGTCCTGACTTTC

v_gene: TRBV6-2/TRBV6-3
j_gene: TRBJ2-3
d_gene: TRBD2
abundance: NA
CDR3aa: CASSYRLIGGRADTQYF
CDR3nt: TGTGCCAGCAGTTACCGGCTGATTGGCGGGAGAGCAGATACGCAGTATTTT

v_gene: TRBV7-2
j_gene: TRBJ2-1
d_gene: NA
abundance: many
CDR3aa: CASSLAESGEQFF
CDR3nt: TGTGCCAGCAGCTTAGCCGAGTCGGGGGAGCAGTTCTTC

v_gene: TRBV28
j_gene: TRBJ2-7
d_gene: NA
abundance: many
CDR3aa: CASGRGNTYEQYF
CDR3nt: TGTGCCAGCGGTAGGGGGAACACCTACGAGCAGTACTTC

v_gene: TRBV7-8
j_gene: TRBJ2-7
d_gene: TRBD2
abundance: many
CDR3aa: CASNYPGLASEQYF
CDR3nt: TGTGCCAGCAACTATCCGGGACTAGCCTCCGAGCAGTACTTC

v_gene: TRBV7-9
j_gene: TRBJ1-1
d_gene: NA
abundance: many
CDR3aa: CASSFGMNTEAFF
CDR3nt: TGTGCCAGCAGTTTTGGCATGAACACTGAAGCTTTCTTT

v_gene: TRBV2
j_gene: TRBJ2-7
d_gene: TRBD1
abundance: many
CDR3aa: CASSGDSLYEQYF
CDR3nt: TGTGCCAGCAGTGGGGACAGCCTCTACGAGCAGTACTTC

v_gene: TRBV12-3/TRBV12-4
j_gene: TRBJ2-5
d_gene: NA
abundance: many
CDR3aa: CASSLAFRGETQYF
CDR3nt: TGTGCCAGCAGTTTAGCTTTTCGTGGAGAGACCCAGTACTTC

v_gene: TRBV6-2/TRBV6-3
j_gene: TRBJ2-5
d_gene: TRBD1
abundance: many
CDR3aa: CASSQYPRGTGGPETQYF
CDR3nt: TGTGCCAGCAGCCAGTACCCCCGGGGGACAGGGGGTCCAGAGACCCAGTACTTC

v_gene: TRBV10-2
j_gene: TRBJ2-3
d_gene: TRBD2
abundance: few
CDR3aa: CASRLLAVSTDTQYF
CDR3nt: TGCGCCAGCAGGTTACTAGCGGTTAGCACAGATACGCAGTATTTT

v_gene: TRBV18
j_gene: TRBJ2-7
d_gene: NA
abundance: once
CDR3aa: CASSPQQGTSRPEQYF
CDR3nt: TGTGCCAGCTCACCACAGCAGGGGACCAGCCGGCCGGAGCAGTACTTC

v_gene: TRBV15
j_gene: TRBJ2-2
d_gene: TRBD1
abundance: many
CDR3aa: CATSRDTGVGELFF
CDR3nt: TGTGCCACCAGCAGAGATACAGGGGTCGGGGAGCTGTTTTTT

v_gene: TRBV25-1
j_gene: TRBJ1-2
d_gene: NA
abundance: NA
CDR3aa: CASSPGRGALGYTF
CDR3nt: TGTGCCAGCAGCCCAGGGAGAGGGGCGCTGGGCTACACCTTC

v_gene: TRBV20-1
j_gene: TRBJ1-4
d_gene: NA
abundance: few
CDR3aa: CSARAATQGRGEKLFF
CDR3nt: TGCAGTGCTAGAGCCGCTACCCAGGGAAGAGGTGAAAAACTGTTTTTT

v_gene: TRBV19
j_gene: TRBJ1-5
d_gene: NA
abundance: NA
CDR3aa: CASNFGQTPQLPQHF
CDR3nt: TGTGCCAGTAATTTCGGACAGACCCCTCAACTGCCCCAGCATTTT

v_gene: TRBV24-1
j_gene: TRBJ2-1
d_gene: TRBD2
abundance: few
CDR3aa: CATSGPPLAPYNEQFF
CDR3nt: TGTGCCACCAGTGGTCCTCCACTAGCGCCTTACAATGAGCAGTTCTTC

v_gene: TRBV19
j_gene: TRBJ1-2
d_gene: NA
abundance: many
CDR3aa: CASSPLELNADYGYTF
CDR3nt: TGTGCCAGTAGTCCTCTGGAGTTGAACGCGGACTATGGCTACACCTTC

v_gene: TRBV11-2
j_gene: TRBJ1-2
d_gene: NA
abundance: few
CDR3aa: CASRASGYRIRTF
CDR3nt: TGTGCCAGCAGAGCCTCCGGGTACAGAATTAGGACCTTC

v_gene: TRBV28
j_gene: TRBJ2-7
d_gene: NA
abundance: many
CDR3aa: CASRGGGTDFYEQYF
CDR3nt: TGTGCCAGCAGGGGGGGCGGGACAGACTTCTACGAGCAGTACTTC

v_gene: TRBV28
j_gene: TRBJ1-1
d_gene: NA
abundance: many
CDR3aa: CASSFSVSTEAFF
CDR3nt: TGTGCCAGCAGTTTCTCGGTCTCCACTGAAGCTTTCTTT

v_gene: TRBV7-2
j_gene: TRBJ2-3
d_gene: TRBD2
abundance: many
CDR3aa: CASSLDSGRADTQYF
CDR3nt: TGTGCCAGCAGCTTAGATAGCGGGAGGGCAGATACGCAGTATTTT

v_gene: TRBV29-1
j_gene: TRBJ1-1
d_gene: NA
abundance: many
CDR3aa: CSADSNEAFF
CDR3nt: TGCAGCGCTGACAGCAATGAAGCTTTCTTT

v_gene: TRBV30
j_gene: TRBJ2-7
d_gene: NA
abundance: few
CDR3aa: CAWGVFSYEQYF
CDR3nt: TGTGCCTGGGGAGTGTTCTCCTACGAGCAGTACTTC

v_gene: TRBV7-2
j_gene: TRBJ2-7
d_gene: NA
abundance: NA
CDR3aa: CASSLKVWKTGLPYEHYF
CDR3nt: TGTGCCAGCAGCTTAAAAGTATGGAAGACGGGACTTCCCTACGAGCACTACTTC